This record covers a single TCR beta chain. Its target is not known. Sequenced material consisted of expressed TCRB transcripts (all of the isolated RNA was reverse transcribed). Only in-frame clones appear in the TCRdb table, and some are missing; sequencing was by immunoSEQ multiplex PCR. Here the sample spans over 150,000 clones, about 8.1% being singletons. This sample was included in a study of beta chain features in type 1 diabetes. Study results and caveats: Whether HLA type influences TCRB rearrangement remained unresolved here. Type 1 diabetes patients had fewer VDJ junction insertions and more deletions.

The trim removed 2 bases at V and 1 base at J, leaving 4 bases unmatched. Germline CDR1 reads SGHTA; CDR2 reads FQGNSA. This CDR3 is 15 amino acids long. The chain recombines TRBV7-2 with TRBJ2-5; 7 positions match TRBD2. The sequence came from a man younger than 35 in good health. Sample: central memory CD4+ T cells from blood. CDR3 bases: TGTGCCAGCAGCTTACCCCTAGCGGCCCAAGAGACCCAGTACTTC. It is translated as CASSLPLAAQETQYF.